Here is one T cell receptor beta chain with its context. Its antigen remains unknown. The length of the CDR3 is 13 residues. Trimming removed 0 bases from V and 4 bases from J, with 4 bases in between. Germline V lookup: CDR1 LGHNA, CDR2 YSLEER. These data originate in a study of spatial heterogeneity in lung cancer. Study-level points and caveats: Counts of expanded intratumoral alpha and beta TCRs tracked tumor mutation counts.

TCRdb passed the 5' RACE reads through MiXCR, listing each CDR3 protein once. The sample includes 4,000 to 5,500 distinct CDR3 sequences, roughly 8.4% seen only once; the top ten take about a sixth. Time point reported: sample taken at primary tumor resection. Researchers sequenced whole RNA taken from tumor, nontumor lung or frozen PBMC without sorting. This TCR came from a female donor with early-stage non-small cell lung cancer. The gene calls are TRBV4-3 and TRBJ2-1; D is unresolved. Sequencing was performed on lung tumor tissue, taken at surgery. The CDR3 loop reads CASSQDGYNEQFF. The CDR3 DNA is TGCGCCAGCAGCCAAGATGGGTACAATGAGCAGTTCTTC.